This TCR beta chain was identified in a study of T cell responses to AZD1222 COVID-19 vaccine. CDR1 is SGHTA and CDR2 is FQGNSA in the germline V gene. This CDR3 spans 13 amino acids. V was pared by 4 bases and J by 1 base, with 7 bases between. Some clones are missing from TCRdb's copy, which holds only in-frame ones; the method was immunoSEQ multiplex PCR. There are about 130,000 clones in the sample; around 85% occur only once, and 4.4% lies in the top ten. This receptor was taken from an adult who received the AZD1222 COVID-19 vaccine. Sequenced here: peripheral blood, sampled 28 days after the second AZD1222 dose. The rearrangement joins TRBV7-2 to TRBJ1-1; D gene uncertain. CDR3 nucleotide sequence: TGTGCCAGCAGCTCGTACACGAACACTGAAGCTTTCTTT. Protein product: CASSSYTNTEAFF. The full variable domain, rest sourced from reference TRBV7-2 and TRBJ1-1, is GAGVSQSPSNKVTEKGKDVELRCDPISGHTALYWYRQSLGQGLEFLIYFQGNSAPDKSGLPSDRFSAERTGGSVSTLTIQRTQQEDSAVYLCASSSYTNTEAFFGQGTRLTVV.